These 32 T cell receptor beta chains were all obtained from the same sample, sequenced in a study of beta chain features in type 1 diabetes. The isolated RNA, all of it, was reverse transcribed, so expressed TCRB transcripts were what got sequenced. The protocol was immunoSEQ multiplex PCR, while the TCRdb copy is restricted to in-frame clones and leaves out a portion. The table shows hundreds of thousands of clones, with approximately 30% occurring only once. The material sequenced was naive CD4+ T cells from blood. The source is a man younger than 35 in good health.

This sequence joins TRBV6-6 and TRBJ1-4, with D possibly matching TRBD1 (5 bases). Germline CDR1 and CDR2: MNHNY and SVGAGI (reference sequence). V dropped 6 bases and J dropped 0 bases, with 11 bases sitting between them. The CDR3 length is 15 residues. The CDR3 region is CASRTDRPTNEKLFF. The CDR3 coding sequence is TGTGCCAGCAGGACAGACAGACCAACTAATGAAAAACTGTTTTTT.

The V and J genes are TRBV27 and TRBJ2-1, with 9 bases that match TRBD2. J lost 7 bases, V lost 6 bases, and 4 bases had no gene match. CDR3 length: 13 amino acids. Germline CDR1 reads MNHEY; CDR2 reads SMNVEV (reference sequence). CDR3 region: CASRRSGRNEQFF. As DNA, the CDR3 is TGTGCCAGCAGACGCAGCGGGAGGAATGAGCAGTTCTTC.

The genes are TRBV11-2 and TRBJ2-7; D perhaps matches TRBD1 (6 bases). V shed 2 bases and J shed 6 bases, with 14 bases lying between them. Germline values: CDR1 SGHAT, CDR2 FQNNGV. The CDR3 runs 14 residues. The CDR3 spells CASSLSAGVGEQYF. CDR3 bases: TGTGCCAGCAGCTTATCGGCAGGGGTTGGCGAGCAGTACTTC.

The chain recombines TRBV30 with TRBJ1-5, with a weak D call TRBD1 (5 bases). V was trimmed by 2 bases and J by 6 bases, leaving 14 bases between them. The CDR3 loop spans 14 amino acids. Germline CDR1 GTSNPN, CDR2 SVGIG (reference sequence). The CDR3 reads CAWSPSRVRQPQHF. Here the CDR3 DNA reads TGTGCCTGGAGTCCCAGCAGGGTGCGTCAGCCCCAGCATTTT.

The sample holds a few counts of this clone. The V and J genes are TRBV7-2 and TRBJ2-7, with a tentative D call TRBD1 (6 bases). Germline V gene sequence: CDR1 SGHTA, CDR2 FQGNSA. V was trimmed by 5 bases and J by 0 bases, leaving 17 bases between them. The CDR3 covers 16 residues. The CDR3 coding sequence is TGTGCCAGCAGCCAGCCACGGGACAAGAGCTCCTACGAGCAGTACTTC. Amino acid sequence: CASSQPRDKSSYEQYF.

The gene calls are TRBV7-9 and TRBJ2-1, with D tentatively TRBD2 (6 bases). Trimming removed 8 bases from V and 8 bases from J, with 10 bases in between. This CDR3 has 11 amino acids. Germline V gives CDR1 SEHNR, CDR2 FQNEAQ (reference sequence). CDR3 residues: CASGGAHEQFF. CDR3 DNA sequence: TGTGCCAGCGGCGGGGCGCATGAGCAGTTCTTC.

This clone came up a few times. V gene TRBV6-5 combines with J gene TRBJ2-1, with 8 bases identical to TRBD1. The CDR3 is made up of 14 amino acids. CDR1 and CDR2 (germline): MNHEY, SVGAGI. Trimming took 6 bases from V and 5 from J; bases not matched to a gene: 6. CDR3 DNA: TGTGCCAGCAGACCCCCGGGACAGGACAATGAGCAGTTCTTC. It specifies CASRPPGQDNEQFF.

This clone was counted only a few times. Other nucleotide sequences in the sample specify the same CDR3. The rearrangement links TRBV30 to TRBJ2-6, with 7 bases lining up with TRBD1. Germline CDR1 GTSNPN, CDR2 SVGIG (reference sequence). The CDR3 runs to 15 residues. The V segment lost 1 base and the J segment 5 bases; nucleotides outside the gene matches: 5. CDR3 sequence: CAWSAYRGWANVLTF. The DNA of the CDR3 is TGTGCCTGGAGTGCCTACAGGGGTTGGGCCAACGTCCTGACTTTC. The full variable domain, in which reference TRBV30 and TRBJ2-6 provide the parts outside the CDR3, is SQTIHQWPATLVQPVGSPLSLECTVEGTSNPNLYWYRQAAGRGLQLLFYSVGIGQISSEVPQNLSASRPQDRQFILSSKKLLLSDSGFYLCAWSAYRGWANVLTFGAGSRLTVL.

The chain joins TRBV4-1 to TRBJ2-7, with 9 bases that match TRBD1. V lost 1 base, J lost 3 bases, and 13 bases stayed unmatched. CDR1 and CDR2 from the germline V gene are MGHRA and YSYEKL. This CDR3 is built from 18 residues. The CDR3 coding sequence is TGCGCCAGCAGCCAAGGGAGCGGCCGGGACAGGGTTTACTACGAGCAGTACTTC. Protein product: CASSQGSGRDRVYYEQYF.

CDR3 bases: TGCGCCAGCAGCCGCGGTAGCGGGAGAGGGTCCTACAATGAGCAGTTCTTC. This encodes CASSRGSGRGSYNEQFF. V is TRBV4-3 and J is TRBJ2-1, with 9 bases that match TRBD2. The CDR3 consists of 17 residues. Trimming took 4 bases from V and 1 from J; bases not matched to a gene: 8. Germline V lookup: CDR1 LGHNA, CDR2 YSLEER.

This clone was counted once. The V and J genes are TRBV7-9 and TRBJ2-1, with 9 positions matching TRBD2. J gave up 5 bases and V 1 base, and 3 bases lay outside the gene matches. Germline values: CDR1 SEHNR, CDR2 FQNEAQ (reference sequence). The CDR3 contains 15 residues. CDR3 coding DNA: TGTGCCAGCAGCTTAGAAATAGCGGGAGACAATGAGCAGTTCTTC. It is translated as CASSLEIAGDNEQFF.

The genes are TRBV7-9 and TRBJ1-5; D is undetermined. The ends were cut back, 5 bases at V and 4 bases at J, with 6 bases in the middle. Germline CDR1 is SEHNR and CDR2 is FQNEAQ (reference sequence). CDR3 size: 12 residues. The CDR3 nucleotides are TGTGCCAGCAGCCCTCCTAATCAGCCCCAGCATTTT. Amino acid sequence: CASSPPNQPQHF.

The rearrangement links TRBV30 to TRBJ1-5; the D is unclear. The V end was cut by 0 bases, the J end by 12 bases, with 9 bases between. The CDR3 sequence is 11 residues long. Germline V gives CDR1 GTSNPN, CDR2 SVGIG (reference sequence). In nucleotides, the CDR3 is TGTGCCTGGAGTGTTGGGCAGGTCCAGCATTTT. This gives the protein CAWSVGQVQHF.

The rearrangement links TRBV30 to TRBJ1-2; 7 bases line up with TRBD1. The ends lost 3 bases at V and 8 bases at J; junction bases unmatched: 6. The CDR3 is 12 residues long. CDR1 and CDR2 (germline): GTSNPN, SVGIG (reference sequence). The CDR3 is CAWSRGEGGYTF. Here the CDR3 DNA reads TGTGCCTGGAGCAGGGGGGAAGGAGGCTACACCTTC.

This sequence joins TRBV19 and TRBJ2-5, with 10 nucleotides matching TRBD2. TRBJ2-7 matches the DNA end more closely, so the J call is doubtful. The germline CDR1 and CDR2 sequences are LNHDA and SQIVND (reference sequence). The CDR3 consists of 15 residues. The CDR3 reads CASSIEASGSYEQYF. In nucleotides, the CDR3 is TGTGCCAGTAGTATAGAGGCTAGCGGGAGCTACGAGCAGTACTTC.

The CDR3 reads CASSGEFEQYF. The CDR3 DNA reads as TGTGCCAGCAGTGGCGAATTCGAGCAGTACTTC. The chain is built from TRBV27 and TRBJ2-7; D not resolved. Germline CDR1 MNHEY, CDR2 SMNVEV (reference sequence). Trimming pared 5 bases from V and 6 bases from J, leaving 8 bases between. CDR3 length equals 11 residues.

This chain uses TRBV11-2 with TRBJ2-3; 9 positions agree with TRBD2. The CDR3 sequence is 16 residues long. J was trimmed by 2 bases and V by 4 bases; bases with no gene match: 7. Germline assignment: CDR1 SGHAT and CDR2 FQNNGV. CDR3 in amino acids: CASSSLRGRATDTQYF. The CDR3, as DNA: TGTGCCAGCAGCTCCCTACGCGGGAGGGCCACAGATACGCAGTATTTT.

The chain combines TRBV29-1 with TRBJ1-2, with 7 bases aligning to TRBD1. The germline V gene encodes CDR1 SQVTM and CDR2 ANQGSEA. Trimming removed 6 bases from V and 6 bases from J; junction bases left unmatched: 1. The CDR3 totals 10 residues. CDR3 sequence reads: CSVDRDGYTF. The CDR3 bases are TGCAGCGTAGACAGGGATGGCTACACCTTC.

This clone was counted between two and nine times. V is TRBV7-2 and J is TRBJ2-3; D is ambiguous. V lost 1 base to trimming and J lost 7 bases, with 3 bases between them. CDR1 is SGHTA and CDR2 is FQGNSA in the germline V gene. This CDR3 has 11 amino acids. The CDR3 DNA sequence: TGTGCCAGCAGCTTAGAAAATACGCAGTATTTT. Its protein product is CASSLENTQYF.

This clone was recorded a few times. The genes are TRBV6-6 and TRBJ2-7; TRBD1 might be the D (6 bases). The V end was cut by 0 bases, the J end by 2 bases, with 11 bases between. This CDR3 spans 15 amino acids. Germline V gives CDR1 MNHNY, CDR2 SVGAGI (reference sequence). The chain's CDR3 is CASSYSGQYPYEQYF. The CDR3 DNA reads as TGTGCCAGCAGTTACTCAGGACAGTACCCCTACGAGCAGTACTTC.

This clone occurred a few times. The gene calls are TRBV14 and TRBJ2-7, with a weak D call TRBD2 (5 bases). This CDR3 has 12 residues. Germline values: CDR1 SGHDN, CDR2 FVKESK. Between the trimmed V and J ends, which lost 3 bases and 3 bases, there was a span of 6 bases. CDR3 residues: CASSHGVYEQYF. CDR3 nucleotide sequence: TGTGCCAGCAGCCACGGGGTCTACGAGCAGTACTTC. Together with reference TRBV14 and TRBJ2-7, the CDR3 gives the full variable domain: EAGVTQFPSHSVIEKGQTVTLRCDPISGHDNLYWYRRVMGKEIKFLLHFVKESKQDESGMPNNRFLAERTGGTYSTLKVQPAELEDSGVYFCASSHGVYEQYFGPGTRLTVT.

This clone was observed a handful of times. The chain links TRBV29-1 to TRBJ2-1, with 13 bases aligning to TRBD2. CDR1 is SQVTM, CDR2 ANQGSEA, per germline. The CDR3 runs 15 residues. J lost 11 bases, V lost 6 bases, and 13 bases had no gene match. CDR3 in DNA: TGCAGCGTGGGGGCCCCGGGACTAGCGGGACCCAAGCAGTTCTTC. Translated, it gives CSVGAPGLAGPKQFF.

The chain employs TRBV7-9 and TRBJ2-5; D is ambiguous. Between the trimmed V and J ends, which lost 5 bases and 5 bases, there was a span of 12 bases. Germline CDR1 is SEHNR and CDR2 is FQNEAQ (reference sequence). The CDR3 is 13 amino acids. The CDR3 DNA reads as TGTGCCAGCAGCCCCAGTAGGCACGAGACCCAGTACTTC. This encodes CASSPSRHETQYF.

This clone was counted a few times. The gene calls are TRBV2 and TRBJ2-1; a weak D match, TRBD2 (5 bases). V lost 4 bases and J 4 bases, leaving 8 bases between the germline ends. Germline V gene data show CDR1 as SNHLY and CDR2 as FYNNEI. The CDR3 loop spans 13 amino acids. The CDR3 region has the DNA TGTGCCAGCAGTGGAGGAGGTTACAATGAGCAGTTCTTC. Its translation is CASSGGGYNEQFF.

The table lists this clone with a few counts. The chain uses TRBV4-3 and TRBJ2-7; D perhaps matches TRBD2 (6 bases). V lost 0 bases and J 0 bases, leaving 15 bases between the germline ends. The CDR3 runs to 17 residues. From germline, CDR1 is LGHNA and CDR2 YSLEER. The CDR3 nucleotides are TGCGCCAGCAGCCAAGACTTGGGCGGGGCCAACTCCTACGAGCAGTACTTC. Encoded protein: CASSQDLGGANSYEQYF.

On this clone: At the DNA level, this CDR3 is encoded by other sequences in the same sample as well. The gene calls are TRBV30 and TRBJ2-1; no firm D call. V was pared by 4 bases and J by 2 bases, with 3 bases between. The CDR3 totals 11 residues. Germline V gene sequence: CDR1 GTSNPN, CDR2 SVGIG (reference sequence). The CDR3 loop is CAWTAYNEQFF. CDR3 nucleotide sequence: TGTGCCTGGACCGCCTACAATGAGCAGTTCTTC.

The rearrangement joins TRBV29-1 to TRBJ1-1, with D possibly matching TRBD1 (6 bases). Germline values: CDR1 SQVTM, CDR2 ANQGSEA. V lost 6 bases and J lost 5, with 13 bases in between. There are 12 residues in the CDR3. The CDR3 nucleotides read TGCAGCGTCGGCAGGGGTCTTACTGAAGCTTTCTTT. It specifies CSVGRGLTEAFF.

In DNA form, the CDR3 reads TGTGCCACCAGCAGAGATGGGGACTTCTACGAGCAGTACTTC. This encodes CATSRDGDFYEQYF. The J gene is TRBJ2-7, the V gene TRBV15; the D gene is possibly TRBD2 (6 bases). This CDR3 has 14 amino acids. Per the germline V gene, CDR1 is LNHNV and CDR2 is YYDKDF (reference sequence). V dropped 0 bases and J dropped 3 bases, with 9 bases sitting between them.

This chain links TRBV12-2 with TRBJ2-2; no check of the table's D call, TRBD2, against the DNA was made. TRBV12-2 is classified as a pseudogene. This CDR3 has 16 residues. CDR3 region: CASPLPGTSRTGELFF. CDR3 DNA: TGTGCAAGTCCCTTACCCGGGACTAGCAGGACCGGGGAGCTGTTTTTT.

J is TRBJ2-7 and V is TRBV15; D is undetermined. V gave up 0 bases and J gave up 2 bases, with 5 bases separating them. The CDR3 runs 13 residues. CDR1 and CDR2 from the germline V gene are LNHNV and YYDKDF (reference sequence). The CDR3 DNA reads as TGTGCCACCAGCAGAGACCAAACCTACGAGCAGTACTTC. The encoded protein is CATSRDQTYEQYF.

In the case of this clone: Additional DNA sequences in this sample encode the identical CDR3. The J gene is TRBJ2-1, the V gene TRBV5-1; no reliable D call. Germline values: CDR1 SGHRS, CDR2 YFSETQ. Trimming took 1 base from V and 4 from J, leaving 6 bases between them. CDR3 length equals 13 residues. This CDR3 is CASSLLGYNEQFF. DNA for the CDR3: TGCGCCAGCAGCTTGCTAGGGTACAATGAGCAGTTCTTC.

The V gene is TRBV4-3, the J gene TRBJ2-3; no clear D. In germline, CDR1 is LGHNA, CDR2 YSLEER. V gave up 2 bases and J gave up 7 bases, with 16 bases separating them. CDR3 length equals 15 residues. CDR3 DNA: TGCGCCAGCAGCCAAACCGTCGGCCCAGCTAATACGCAGTATTTT. Its protein product is CASSQTVGPANTQYF.